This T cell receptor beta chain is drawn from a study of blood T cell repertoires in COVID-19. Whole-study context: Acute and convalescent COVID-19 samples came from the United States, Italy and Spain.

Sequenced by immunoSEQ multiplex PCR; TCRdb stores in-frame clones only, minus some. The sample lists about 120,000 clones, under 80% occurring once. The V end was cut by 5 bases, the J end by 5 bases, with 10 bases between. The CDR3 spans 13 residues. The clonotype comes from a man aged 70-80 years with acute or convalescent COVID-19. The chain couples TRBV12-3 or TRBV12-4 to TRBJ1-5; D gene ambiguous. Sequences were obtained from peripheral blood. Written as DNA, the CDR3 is TGTGCCAGCAGTGCCCACAGAGATCAGCCCCAGCATTTT. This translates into CASSAHRDQPQHF.